This T cell receptor beta chain comes out of a study of T cells after yellow fever vaccination (dated by TCRdb to the late 2010s). For the study in its entirety: The SMART-Seq v4 Ultra Low Input RNA kit was used to prepare libraries from fractions with low cell numbers. To follow T-cell clones before and after both primary and booster YFV17D yellow fever vaccination, bulk TCR alpha and beta repertoires underwent longitudinal sequencing. Two healthy male donors made up the cohort, one aged 18 to 29 years and the other aged 30 to 40 years. Blood was drawn at multiple timepoints before and after primary and secondary immunization, with bulk PBMC replicates and cell subsets isolated.

This clonotype came up many times. The antigen this receptor binds is unknown. No clone much larger than this one lies a single base away; base qualities are absent. The data were produced on an Illumina NovaSeq 6000. TCR cDNA was synthesized by 5'RACE template switching, through which a universal primer site and unique molecular identifiers were introduced. Priming of cDNA synthesis was performed from both the TCR alpha and TCR beta constant segments. Library amplification involved two PCR steps, and the second step added sample barcodes and sequencing adapters. Sequencing of libraries was performed on Illumina HiSeq 2500 (2x100 bp) or NovaSeq (2x150 bp). Per the authors' processing: Demultiplexing of reads and collapsing into UMI consensus sequences were performed with MIGEC, and V(D)J alignment was carried out with MiXCR. Vaccine-responding clonotypes were identified with edgeR using replicate PBMC samples, with FDR below 0.01 and a log2 fold change above 5 up to day 15 being required. Each bulk clonotype received a CD4 or CD8 identity based on whether the sequenced CD4 or CD8 repertoire contained that clonotype at higher abundance. The public reads were reprocessed in TCRdb via fastp at Q25 and MiXCR, keeping in-frame beta chains. Identical CDR3 protein sequences are pooled into one entry, listed with their most common genes and DNA. TCRdb's processing, not the study's, gives the V and J calls here. The sample table records a few hundred thousand distinct CDR3 sequences; more than 3.5% of these occur just once. The top ten clonotypes cover under 20% of the sample.

Per the publication, the treatment or condition label means: live attenuated yellow fever vaccine strain. At each blood-draw timepoint, two biological replicates of bulk PBMCs were obtained. A standard Ficoll-Paque protocol was used to isolate PBMCs from peripheral blood. RNA was extracted with TriZol from bulk PBMCs, CD4 and CD8 fractions, and dextramer-positive and dextramer-negative fractions. Spanning cysteine to phenylalanine, the CDR3 consists of 13 amino acids. The sequence is cut down to CDR3 DNA, 39 bases in frame from base 1. The junction carries 11 bases between V and J, which are trimmed by 5 bases and 4 bases respectively. CDR1 and CDR2 are read off the germline V gene (reference sequence) as SEHNR and FQNEAQ. The paper's findings and limits, for the study overall: Most clones expanded after primary vaccination were re-detected after the booster (about 95% of CD4 and roughly 87% of CD8), suggesting broad memory maintenance. A small share of clonotypes was detected in both CD4 and CD8 compartments, with the overlap likely arising from convergent recombination. Only a couple of donors were included in the study, so the extent to which the findings can be generalized is limited. Compared with the primary T-cell response, the secondary T-cell response was weaker but faster, peaking on day 5 rather than day 15. Computational filtering was required because FACS-sorted repertoires could contain abundant contaminating clonotypes from the bulk population.

This TCR came from a man between 18 and 35 years old who received the YFV17D yellow fever vaccine. The rearranged chain carries TRBV7-9 and TRBJ1-2; no D gene call is confident. The source material was PBMCs, sampled 15 days after the yellow fever booster vaccination. The bases read TGTGCCAGCAGCCTCGGGGATTCCTATGGCTACACCTTC. Translation gives CASSLGDSYGYTF.